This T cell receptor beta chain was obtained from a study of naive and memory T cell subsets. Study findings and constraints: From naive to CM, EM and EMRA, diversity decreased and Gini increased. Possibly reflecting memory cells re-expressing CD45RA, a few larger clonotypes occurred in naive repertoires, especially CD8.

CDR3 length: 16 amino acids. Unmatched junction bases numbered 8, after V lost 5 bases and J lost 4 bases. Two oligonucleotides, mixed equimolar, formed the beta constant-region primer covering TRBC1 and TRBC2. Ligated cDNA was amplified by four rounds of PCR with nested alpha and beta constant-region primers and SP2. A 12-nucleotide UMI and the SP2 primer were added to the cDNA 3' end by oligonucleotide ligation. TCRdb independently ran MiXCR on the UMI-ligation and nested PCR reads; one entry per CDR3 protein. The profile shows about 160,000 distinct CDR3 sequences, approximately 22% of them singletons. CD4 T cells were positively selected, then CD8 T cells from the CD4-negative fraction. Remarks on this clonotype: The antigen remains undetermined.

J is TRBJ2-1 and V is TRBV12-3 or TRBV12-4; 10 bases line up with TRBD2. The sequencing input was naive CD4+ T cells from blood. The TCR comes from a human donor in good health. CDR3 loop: CASSPRTSGRYNEQFF. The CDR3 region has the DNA TGTGCCAGCAGTCCCAGGACTAGCGGACGATACAATGAGCAGTTCTTC.